These 15 T cell receptor beta chains came from one sample sequenced in a study of shared clonotypes between healthy human individuals (dated by TCRdb to 2019 to 2021). Libraries were built with the immunoSEQ multiplex PCR assay. Drawn from immuneACCESS, this table holds only the in-frame rearrangements with V and J called that TCRdb kept. Clones are partly lost; checked studies trace under half to an unresolved V gene and leave the rest unexplained. The sample profile shows about 2.5 million clones; under 95% of them were found once. Approximately 0.39% of the sample lies in the top ten. The sample comprised naive CD4+ T cells from PBMCs. The sample's cell subset or site label, decoded: CD45RA+ positively selected. Source of these receptors: a young man in good health. Some clones in this sample may be carry-over from other donors' samples.

V is TRBV5-1 and J is TRBJ2-1; D ambiguous. This CDR3 has 16 amino acids. Germline V gene lookup returns CDR1 SGHRS and CDR2 YFSETQ. Trimming pared 0 bases from V and 0 bases from J, leaving 10 bases between. DNA for the CDR3: TGCGCCAGCAGCTTGGCAATAGCCGGCTCCTACAATGAGCAGTTCTTC. The encoded protein is CASSLAIAGSYNEQFF.

The chain has TRBV27 and TRBJ1-5; unclear D gene. Germline CDR1 and CDR2: MNHEY and SMNVEV (reference sequence). V lost 6 bases, J lost 4 bases, and 13 bases lay in between. This CDR3 comprises 14 residues. The CDR3 loop reads CASSEITNNQPQHF. CDR3 DNA: TGTGCCAGCAGCGAAATCACGAATAATCAGCCCCAGCATTTT.

The genes are TRBV28 and TRBJ2-3; TRBD2 matches at 11 bases. V lost 2 bases to trimming and J lost 5 bases; unmatched junction nucleotides: 6. Germline CDR1 MDHEN, CDR2 SYDVKM. CDR3 length: 16 amino acids. CDR3: CASSLELAGVQDTQYF. The CDR3 DNA sequence: TGTGCCAGCAGTTTAGAACTAGCGGGAGTTCAAGATACGCAGTATTTT.

This clone was seen a single time. The V gene is TRBV28, the J gene TRBJ1-2; D gene ambiguous. Germline V lookup: CDR1 MDHEN, CDR2 SYDVKM. The length of the CDR3 is 15 residues. V gave up 4 bases and J gave up 2 bases, with 14 bases separating them. CDR3 nucleotides: TGTGCCAGCAGTTCCCCCGGGGTAACCAACTATGGCTACACCTTC. Translation: CASSSPGVTNYGYTF.

The rearrangement joins TRBV30 to TRBJ1-2; D gene uncertain. Germline V lookup: CDR1 GTSNPN, CDR2 SVGIG (reference sequence). The V end was cut by 0 bases, the J end by 3 bases, with 14 bases between. CDR3 length: 15 residues. The CDR3 DNA reads TGTGCCTGGAGTGTATCTGGAAGTGGGGACTATGGCTACACCTTC. Residues: CAWSVSGSGDYGYTF.

Regarding this clone: This sample includes further DNA sequences coding for the same CDR3. CDR3 DNA sequence: TGTGCCAGCAGTTCCGGGACTAGCGGTTACAATGAGCAGTTCTTC. The encoded protein is CASSSGTSGYNEQFF. V and J are TRBV11-2 and TRBJ2-1; 11 nucleotides match TRBD2. The CDR3 has 15 residues. With V trimmed by 6 bases and J by 4 bases, 5 bases remained unmatched. Germline V gene sequence: CDR1 SGHAT, CDR2 FQNNGV.

The V and J genes are TRBV5-5 and TRBJ2-7; D is possibly TRBD1 (6 bases). Trimming pared 4 bases from V and 1 base from J, leaving 15 bases between. This CDR3 region has 15 residues. Germline CDR1 SGHKS, CDR2 YYEKEE (reference sequence). CDR3 amino acids: CASSQGQSFSYEQYF. The CDR3 DNA sequence: TGTGCCAGCAGCCAAGGACAGAGTTTTTCCTACGAGCAGTACTTC.

V gene TRBV29-1 combines with J gene TRBJ2-7; TRBD1 agrees at 9 bases. The CDR3 extends over 14 amino acids. Germline values: CDR1 SQVTM, CDR2 ANQGSEA. The ends lost 7 bases at V and 4 bases at J; junction bases unmatched: 11. CDR3 sequence reads: CSAGDRVGSYEQYF. The CDR3 DNA reads as TGCAGCGCAGGGGACAGGGTAGGTTCTTACGAGCAGTACTTC.

The V gene is TRBV7-9, the J gene TRBJ2-1; 8 bases agree with TRBD2. Germline V gives CDR1 SEHNR, CDR2 FQNEAQ (reference sequence). V lost 1 base and J lost 8; bases outside the gene matches: 16. This CDR3 is built from 18 residues. The CDR3, as DNA: TGTGCCAGCAGCTTAGGCCCTTGGGGGGCGGGAGGCCGGGATGAGCAGTTCTTC. Translation: CASSLGPWGAGGRDEQFF. Filled out from reference TRBV7-9 and TRBJ2-1, the complete variable domain reads DTGVSQNPRHKITKRGQNVTFRCDPISEHNRLYWYRQTLGQGPEFLTYFQNEAQLEKSRLLSDRFSAERPKGSFSTLEIQRTEQGDSAMYLCASSLGPWGAGGRDEQFFGPGTRLTVL.

V and J are TRBV19 and TRBJ1-5; D gene unclear. This CDR3 has 15 residues. V was cut by 5 bases and J by 1 base, with 12 bases left in between. CDR1 and CDR2 from the germline V gene are LNHDA and SQIVND (reference sequence). The CDR3 DNA is TGTGCCAGTAGTGCCCACAGTAGGAGCAATCAGCCCCAGCATTTT. It is translated as CASSAHSRSNQPQHF.

This clone showed up just once. The same CDR3 also results from other DNA sequences found in this sample. The CDR3 protein is CASSGQATNTGELFF. The CDR3 DNA sequence: TGTGCCAGCAGTGGGCAGGCAACGAACACCGGGGAGCTGTTTTTT. The chain combines TRBV7-9 with TRBJ2-2; no firm D call. Trimming left V 6 bases short and J 0 bases short, with 11 bases between. Germline V gene sequence: CDR1 SEHNR, CDR2 FQNEAQ (reference sequence). This CDR3 has 15 residues.

CDR3 in DNA: TGCGCCAGCAGCTTGGGGCCGCGACTAGCGTCTGCCGAGCAGTACTTC. Amino acid sequence: CASSLGPRLASAEQYF. The rearrangement links TRBV5-1 to TRBJ2-7, with 8 bases matching TRBD2. Per germline, CDR1 SGHRS and CDR2 YFSETQ. The CDR3 consists of 16 residues. Germline trimming cut 0 bases from V and 6 bases from J; bases unmatched to any gene: 11.

The chain combines TRBV28 with TRBJ1-5; D remains ambiguous. The CDR3 has 14 amino acids. The V end lost 4 bases, the J end lost 4 bases, and 11 bases lay between the germline ends. Per the germline V gene, CDR1 is MDHEN and CDR2 is SYDVKM. DNA for the CDR3: TGTGCCAGCAGTTCCCCACAAGGGAATCAGCCCCAGCATTTT. Translation: CASSSPQGNQPQHF.

J is TRBJ1-4 and V is TRBV28; D gene ambiguous. CDR3 length equals 11 residues. Trimming stripped 5 bases from V and 8 bases from J, with 6 bases between. Germline V gene data show CDR1 as MDHEN and CDR2 as SYDVKM. The CDR3 coding sequence is TGTGCCAGCAGTACAGAGGAAAAACTGTTTTTT. This translates into CASSTEEKLFF.

The sample holds a few counts of this clone. Within the sample, other DNA sequences also encode this same CDR3. V and J are TRBV5-4 and TRBJ2-3; D is undetermined. Germline V gives CDR1 SGHNT, CDR2 YYREEE (reference sequence). V lost 0 bases, J lost 2 bases, and 4 bases lay in between. The CDR3 has 13 residues. DNA of the CDR3: TGTGCCAGCAGCTTGGACAACACAGATACGCAGTATTTT. Translated: CASSLDNTDTQYF.